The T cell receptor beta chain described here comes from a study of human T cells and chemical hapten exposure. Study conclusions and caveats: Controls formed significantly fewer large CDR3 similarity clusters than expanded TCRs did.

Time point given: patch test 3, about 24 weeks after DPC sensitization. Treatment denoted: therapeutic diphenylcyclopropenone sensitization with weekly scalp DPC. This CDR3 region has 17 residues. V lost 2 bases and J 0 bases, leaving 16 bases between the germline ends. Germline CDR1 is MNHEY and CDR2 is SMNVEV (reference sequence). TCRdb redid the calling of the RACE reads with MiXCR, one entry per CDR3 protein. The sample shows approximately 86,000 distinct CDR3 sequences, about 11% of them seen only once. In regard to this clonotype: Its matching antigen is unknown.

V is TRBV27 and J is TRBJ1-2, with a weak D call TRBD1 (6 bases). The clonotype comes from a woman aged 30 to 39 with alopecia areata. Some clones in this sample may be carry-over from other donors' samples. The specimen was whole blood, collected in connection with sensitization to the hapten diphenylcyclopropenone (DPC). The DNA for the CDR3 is TGTGCCAGCAGTTTAAGAATGCGTGGGGGCACTAACTATGGCTACACCTTC. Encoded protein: CASSLRMRGGTNYGYTF.